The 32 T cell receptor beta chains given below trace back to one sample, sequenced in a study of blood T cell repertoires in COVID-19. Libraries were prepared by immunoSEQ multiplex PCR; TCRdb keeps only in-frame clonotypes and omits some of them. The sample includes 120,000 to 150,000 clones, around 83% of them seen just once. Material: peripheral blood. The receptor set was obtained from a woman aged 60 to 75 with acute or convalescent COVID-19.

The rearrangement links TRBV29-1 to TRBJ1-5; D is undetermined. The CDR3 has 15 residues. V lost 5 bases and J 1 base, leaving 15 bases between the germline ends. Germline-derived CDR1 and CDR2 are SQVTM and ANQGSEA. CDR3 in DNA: TGCAGCGTTATCTCGGGGTTTGGGAGCAATCAGCCCCAGCATTTT. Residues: CSVISGFGSNQPQHF.

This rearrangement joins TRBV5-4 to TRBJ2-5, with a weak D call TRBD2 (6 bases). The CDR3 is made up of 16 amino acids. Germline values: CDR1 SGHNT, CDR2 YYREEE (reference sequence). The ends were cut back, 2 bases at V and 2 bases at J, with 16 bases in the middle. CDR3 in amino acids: CASSLGSGAGQETQYF. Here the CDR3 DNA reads TGTGCCAGCAGCTTAGGCTCCGGGGCGGGACAAGAGACCCAGTACTTC.

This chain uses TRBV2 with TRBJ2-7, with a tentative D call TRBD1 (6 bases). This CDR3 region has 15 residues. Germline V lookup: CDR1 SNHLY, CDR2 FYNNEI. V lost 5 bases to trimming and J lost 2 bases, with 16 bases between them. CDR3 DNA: TGTGCCAGCAGTCCCCCGGACAGATTTCCCTACGAGCAGTACTTC. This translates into CASSPPDRFPYEQYF.

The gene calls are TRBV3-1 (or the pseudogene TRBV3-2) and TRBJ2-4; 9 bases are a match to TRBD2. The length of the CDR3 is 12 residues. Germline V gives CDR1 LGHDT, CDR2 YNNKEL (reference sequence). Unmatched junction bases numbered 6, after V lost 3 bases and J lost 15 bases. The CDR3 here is CASSQGAGGRYF. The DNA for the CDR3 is TGTGCCAGCAGCCAGGGAGCGGGGGGACGGTACTTC.

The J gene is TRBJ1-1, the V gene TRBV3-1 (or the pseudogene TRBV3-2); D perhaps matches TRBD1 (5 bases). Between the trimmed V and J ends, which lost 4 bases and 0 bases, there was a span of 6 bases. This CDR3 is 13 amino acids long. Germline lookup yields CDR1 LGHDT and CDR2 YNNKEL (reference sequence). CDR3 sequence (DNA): TGTGCCAGCAGCCGGGGCATGAACACTGAAGCTTTCTTT. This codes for CASSRGMNTEAFF.

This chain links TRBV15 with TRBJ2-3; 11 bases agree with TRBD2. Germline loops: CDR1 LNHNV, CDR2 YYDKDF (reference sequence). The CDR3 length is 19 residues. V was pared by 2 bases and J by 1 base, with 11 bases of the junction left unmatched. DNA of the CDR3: TGTGCCACCAGCAGACCCGCAGGACTAGCGGGTCCCGGCACAGATACGCAGTATTTT. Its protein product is CATSRPAGLAGPGTDTQYF. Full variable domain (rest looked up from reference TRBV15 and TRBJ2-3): DAMVIQNPRYQVTQFGKPVTLSCSQTLNHNVMYWYQQKSSQAPKLLFHYYDKDFNNEADTPDNFQSRRPNTSFCFLDIRSPGLGDTAMYLCATSRPAGLAGPGTDTQYFGPGTRLTVL.

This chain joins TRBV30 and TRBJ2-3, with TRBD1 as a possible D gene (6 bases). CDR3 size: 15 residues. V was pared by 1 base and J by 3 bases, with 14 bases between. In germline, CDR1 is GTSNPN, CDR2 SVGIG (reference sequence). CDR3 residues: CAWSAGARGTDTQYF. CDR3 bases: TGTGCCTGGAGTGCAGGGGCCCGGGGTACAGATACGCAGTATTTT.

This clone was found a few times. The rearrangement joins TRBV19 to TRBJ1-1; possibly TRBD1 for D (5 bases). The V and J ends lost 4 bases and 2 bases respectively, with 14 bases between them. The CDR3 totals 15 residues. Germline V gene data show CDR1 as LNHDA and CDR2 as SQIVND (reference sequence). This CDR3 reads CASSSREVINTEAFF. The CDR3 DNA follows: TGTGCCAGTAGTAGCAGGGAGGTGATAAACACTGAAGCTTTCTTT. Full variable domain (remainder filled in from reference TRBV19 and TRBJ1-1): DGGITQSPKYLFRKEGQNVTLSCEQNLNHDAMYWYRQDPGQGLRLIYYSQIVNDFQKGDIAEGYSVSREKKESFPLTVTSAQKNPTAFYLCASSSREVINTEAFFGQGTRLTVV.

The CDR3 DNA reads TGTGCCACTAGTACCGCCGATACAGGGATATGGGGCTACACCTTC. Protein product: CATSTADTGIWGYTF. The chain couples TRBV24-1 to TRBJ1-2, with TRBD1 as a possible D gene (6 bases). This CDR3 is built from 15 residues. Germline CDR1 reads KGHDR; CDR2 reads SFDVKD. V was clipped by 10 bases and J by 8 bases, with 25 bases between them.

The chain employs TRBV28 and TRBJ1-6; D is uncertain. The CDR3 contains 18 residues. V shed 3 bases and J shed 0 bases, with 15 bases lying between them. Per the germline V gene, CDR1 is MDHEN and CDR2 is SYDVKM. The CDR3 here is CASSLTRGASSYNSPLHF. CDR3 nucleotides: TGTGCCAGCAGTTTGACCAGAGGCGCGAGCTCCTATAATTCACCCCTCCACTTT. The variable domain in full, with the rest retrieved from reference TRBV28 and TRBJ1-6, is DVKVTQSSRYLVKRTGEKVFLECVQDMDHENMFWYRQDPGLGLRLIYFSYDVKMKEKGDIPEGYSVSREKKERFSLILESASTNQTSMYLCASSLTRGASSYNSPLHFGNGTRLTVT.

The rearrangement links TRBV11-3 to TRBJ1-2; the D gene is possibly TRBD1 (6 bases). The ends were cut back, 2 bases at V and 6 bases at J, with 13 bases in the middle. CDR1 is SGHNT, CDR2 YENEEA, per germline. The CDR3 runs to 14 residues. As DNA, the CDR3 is TGTGCCAGCAGCTTACCTGGGACACTCCATGGCTACACCTTC. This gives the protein CASSLPGTLHGYTF. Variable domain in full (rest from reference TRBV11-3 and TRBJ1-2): EAGVVQSPRYKIIEKKQPVAFWCNPISGHNTLYWYLQNLGQGPELLIRYENEEAVDDSQLPKDRFSAERLKGVDSTLKIQPAELGDSAVYLCASSLPGTLHGYTFGSGTRLTVV.

The DNA of the CDR3 is TGTGCCAGCAGTTCCATACTAGCGGGGGGTTACAATGAGCAGTTCTTC. This translates into CASSSILAGGYNEQFF. The rearrangement uses TRBV28 and TRBJ2-1, with TRBD2 identical over 12 bases. Trimming at V came to 4 bases and at J to 4 bases, leaving 5 bases not matched to a gene. The germline V gene encodes CDR1 MDHEN and CDR2 SYDVKM. This CDR3 has 16 residues. Based on the CDR3 plus reference TRBV28 and TRBJ2-1, the full variable domain is DVKVTQSSRYLVKRTGEKVFLECVQDMDHENMFWYRQDPGLGLRLIYFSYDVKMKEKGDIPEGYSVSREKKERFSLILESASTNQTSMYLCASSSILAGGYNEQFFGPGTRLTVL.

For the CDR3, the DNA is TGTGCCAGCAGCACCGGACAGGGAGTCGAGCAGTACTTC. It encodes CASSTGQGVEQYF. This chain connects TRBV9 to TRBJ2-7; 8 bases fit TRBD1. Trimming cost V 4 bases and J 6 bases; bases outside gene matches: 6. This CDR3 spans 13 amino acids. Germline V gene data show CDR1 as SGDLS and CDR2 as YYNGEE.

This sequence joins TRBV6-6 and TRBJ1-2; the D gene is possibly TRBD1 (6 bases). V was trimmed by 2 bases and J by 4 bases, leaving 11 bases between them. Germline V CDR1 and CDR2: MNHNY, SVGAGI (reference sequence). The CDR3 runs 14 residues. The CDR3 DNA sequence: TGTGCCAGCAGTTACCGGACAGACATCTATGGCTACACCTTC. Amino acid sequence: CASSYRTDIYGYTF.

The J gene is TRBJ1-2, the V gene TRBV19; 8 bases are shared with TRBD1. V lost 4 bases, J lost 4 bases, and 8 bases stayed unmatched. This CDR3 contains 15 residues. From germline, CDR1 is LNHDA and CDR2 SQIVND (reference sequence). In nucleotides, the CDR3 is TGTGCCAGTAGTACCGCAGGGGGCAGGTCCTATGGCTACACCTTC. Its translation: CASSTAGGRSYGYTF.

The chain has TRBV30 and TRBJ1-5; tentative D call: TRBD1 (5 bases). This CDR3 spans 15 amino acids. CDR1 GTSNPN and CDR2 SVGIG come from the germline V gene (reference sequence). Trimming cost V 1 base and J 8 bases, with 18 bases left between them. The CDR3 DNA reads TGTGCCTGGAGTGGCGGGACCCCGAAAATTGAGCCCCAGCATTTT. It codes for CAWSGGTPKIEPQHF.

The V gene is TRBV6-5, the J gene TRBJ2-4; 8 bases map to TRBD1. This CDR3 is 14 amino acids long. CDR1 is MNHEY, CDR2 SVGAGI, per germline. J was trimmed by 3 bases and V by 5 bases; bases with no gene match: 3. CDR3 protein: CASSTTGVKNIQYF. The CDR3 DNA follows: TGTGCCAGCAGTACGACAGGGGTCAAAAACATTCAGTACTTC.

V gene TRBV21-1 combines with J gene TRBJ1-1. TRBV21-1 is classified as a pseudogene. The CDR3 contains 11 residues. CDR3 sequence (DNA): TGTGCCAGCAGCATGAGGGTTGAAGCTTTCTTT. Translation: CASSMRVEAFF.

This CDR3 is CASSRLAGVSTDTQYF. DNA for the CDR3: TGTGCCAGCAGCCGACTAGCGGGTGTTAGCACAGATACGCAGTATTTT. The genes are TRBV11-3 and TRBJ2-3; 10 positions match TRBD2. With 5 bases clipped from V and 0 bases from J, the junction kept 5 bases outside the gene matches. Germline values: CDR1 SGHNT, CDR2 YENEEA. The CDR3 has 16 amino acids. Supplemented by reference TRBV11-3 and TRBJ2-3, the full variable domain reads EAGVVQSPRYKIIEKKQPVAFWCNPISGHNTLYWYLQNLGQGPELLIRYENEEAVDDSQLPKDRFSAERLKGVDSTLKIQPAELGDSAVYLCASSRLAGVSTDTQYFGPGTRLTVL.

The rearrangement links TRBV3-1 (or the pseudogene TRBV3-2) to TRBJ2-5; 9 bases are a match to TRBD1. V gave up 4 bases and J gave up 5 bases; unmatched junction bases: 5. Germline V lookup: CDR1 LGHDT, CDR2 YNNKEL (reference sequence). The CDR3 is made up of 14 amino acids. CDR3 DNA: TGTGCCAGCAGCCCTTGGGACAGGGCTGAGACCCAGTACTTC. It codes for CASSPWDRAETQYF.

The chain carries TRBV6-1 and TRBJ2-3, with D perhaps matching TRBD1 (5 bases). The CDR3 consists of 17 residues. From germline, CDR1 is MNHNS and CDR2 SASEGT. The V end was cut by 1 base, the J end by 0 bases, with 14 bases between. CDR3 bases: TGTGCCAGCAGTGAAGAGGGGTGGGCACAGAGCACAGATACGCAGTATTTT. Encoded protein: CASSEEGWAQSTDTQYF.

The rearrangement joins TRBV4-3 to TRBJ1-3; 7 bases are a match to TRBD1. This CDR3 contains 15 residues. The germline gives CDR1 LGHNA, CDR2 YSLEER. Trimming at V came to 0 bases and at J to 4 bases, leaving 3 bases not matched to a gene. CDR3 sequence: CASSQDRGLGNTIYF. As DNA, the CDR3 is TGCGCCAGCAGCCAAGATAGGGGGCTAGGAAACACCATATATTTT.

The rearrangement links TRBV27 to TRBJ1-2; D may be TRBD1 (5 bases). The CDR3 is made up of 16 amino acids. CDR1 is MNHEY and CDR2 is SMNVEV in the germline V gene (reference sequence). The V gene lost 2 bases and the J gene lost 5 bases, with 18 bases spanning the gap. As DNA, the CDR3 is TGTGCCAGCAGTTTAACGCCCGTGGTGGGGCGATATGGCTACACCTTC. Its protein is CASSLTPVVGRYGYTF.

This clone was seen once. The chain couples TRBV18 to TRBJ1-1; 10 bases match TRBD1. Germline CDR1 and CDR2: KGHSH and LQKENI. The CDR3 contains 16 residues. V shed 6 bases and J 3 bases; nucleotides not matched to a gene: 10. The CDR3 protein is CASSRTPGTGDTEAFF. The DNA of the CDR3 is TGTGCCAGCTCCCGAACCCCCGGGACAGGGGACACTGAAGCTTTCTTT.

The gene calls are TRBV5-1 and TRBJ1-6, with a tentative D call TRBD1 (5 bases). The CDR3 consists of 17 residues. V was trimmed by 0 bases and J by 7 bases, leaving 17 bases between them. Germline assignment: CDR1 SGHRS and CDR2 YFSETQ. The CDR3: CASSLDGAGQGNSPLHF. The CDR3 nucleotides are TGCGCCAGCAGCTTGGATGGGGCCGGCCAGGGAAATTCACCCCTCCACTTT.

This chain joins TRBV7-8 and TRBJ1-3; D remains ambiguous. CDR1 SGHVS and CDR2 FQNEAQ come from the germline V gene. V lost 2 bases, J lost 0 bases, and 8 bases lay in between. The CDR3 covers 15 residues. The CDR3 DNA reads TGTGCCAGCAGCTTACCAGGAGGCTCTGGAAACACCATATATTTT. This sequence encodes CASSLPGGSGNTIYF.

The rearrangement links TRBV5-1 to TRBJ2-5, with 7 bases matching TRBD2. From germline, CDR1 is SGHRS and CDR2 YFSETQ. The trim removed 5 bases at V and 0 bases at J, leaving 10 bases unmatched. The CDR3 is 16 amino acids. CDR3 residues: CASSSLAAGDQETQYF. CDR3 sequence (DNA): TGCGCCAGCAGTTCCCTTGCGGCGGGGGACCAAGAGACCCAGTACTTC.

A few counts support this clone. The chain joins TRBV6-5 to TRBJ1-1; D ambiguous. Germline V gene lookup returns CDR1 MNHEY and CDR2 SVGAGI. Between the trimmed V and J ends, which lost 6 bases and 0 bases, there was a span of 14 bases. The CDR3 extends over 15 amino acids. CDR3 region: CASSYLGQVNTEAFF. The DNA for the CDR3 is TGTGCCAGCAGCTACCTCGGCCAGGTGAACACTGAAGCTTTCTTT.

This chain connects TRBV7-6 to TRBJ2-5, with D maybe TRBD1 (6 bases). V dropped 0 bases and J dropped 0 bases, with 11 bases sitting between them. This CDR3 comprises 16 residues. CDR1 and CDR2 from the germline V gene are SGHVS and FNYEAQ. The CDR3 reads CASSLAGAYYQETQYF. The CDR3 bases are TGTGCCAGCAGCTTAGCGGGGGCCTATTACCAAGAGACCCAGTACTTC.

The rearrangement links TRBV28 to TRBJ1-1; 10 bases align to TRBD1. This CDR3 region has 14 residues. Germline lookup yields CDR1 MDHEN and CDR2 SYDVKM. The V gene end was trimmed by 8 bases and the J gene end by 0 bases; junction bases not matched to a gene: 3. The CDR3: CASGGQGLNTEAFF. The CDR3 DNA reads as TGTGCCAGCGGGGGACAGGGGTTGAACACTGAAGCTTTCTTT.

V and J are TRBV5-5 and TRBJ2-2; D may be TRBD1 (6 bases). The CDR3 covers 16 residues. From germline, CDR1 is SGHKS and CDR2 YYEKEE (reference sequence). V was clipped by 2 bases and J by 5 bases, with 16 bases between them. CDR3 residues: CASSFSGQPLTGELFF. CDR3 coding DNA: TGTGCCAGCAGCTTTTCCGGACAGCCTCTAACCGGGGAGCTGTTTTTT.

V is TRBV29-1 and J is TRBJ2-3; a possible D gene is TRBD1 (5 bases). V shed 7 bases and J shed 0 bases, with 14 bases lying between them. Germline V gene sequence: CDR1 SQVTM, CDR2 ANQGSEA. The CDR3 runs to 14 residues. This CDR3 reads CSAIKTDSTDTQYF. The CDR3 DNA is TGCAGCGCTATTAAGACAGATAGCACAGATACGCAGTATTTT.